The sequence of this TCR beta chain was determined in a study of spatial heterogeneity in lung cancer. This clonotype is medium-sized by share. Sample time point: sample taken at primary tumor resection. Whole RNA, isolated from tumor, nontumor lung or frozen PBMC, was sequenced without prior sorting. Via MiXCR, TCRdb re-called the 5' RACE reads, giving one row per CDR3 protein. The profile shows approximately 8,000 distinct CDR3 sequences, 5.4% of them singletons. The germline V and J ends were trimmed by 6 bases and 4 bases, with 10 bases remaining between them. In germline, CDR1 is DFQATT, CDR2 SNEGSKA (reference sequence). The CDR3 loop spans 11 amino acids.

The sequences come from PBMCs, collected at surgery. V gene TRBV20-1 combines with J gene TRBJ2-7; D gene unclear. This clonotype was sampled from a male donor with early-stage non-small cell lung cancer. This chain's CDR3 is CSAGGSYEQYF. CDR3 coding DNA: TGCAGTGCCGGCGGCAGTTACGAGCAGTACTTC.